Shown below are 2 T cell receptor beta chains from a single sample sequenced in a study of T cell clonotyping in hematopoietic cell transplantation. Clones were sequenced by immunoSEQ multiplex PCR, and TCRdb holds only the in-frame ones, with some missing. In the table there are approximately 17,000 clones, 90% of which are singletons. Input material: peripheral blood mononuclear cells. The receptor source for this set is a man aged 45 to 65 in good health. Some clones in this sample may be carry-over from other donors' samples.

V usage is TRBV9 and J usage is TRBJ1-5; TRBD1 aligns across 11 bases. Germline lookup yields CDR1 SGDLS and CDR2 YYNGEE. This CDR3 has 14 residues. The J segment lost 6 bases and the V segment lost 2 bases, leaving 1 base of the junction unmatched. The CDR3 nucleotides are TGTGCCAGCAGCGTGGGGACAGGGGGTCAGCCCCAGCATTTT. Its translation: CASSVGTGGQPQHF.

The chain joins TRBV29-1 to TRBJ1-3; 7 nucleotides align to TRBD1. Germline loops: CDR1 SQVTM, CDR2 ANQGSEA. CDR3 length equals 15 residues. The ends lost 7 bases at V and 0 bases at J; junction bases unmatched: 9. The CDR3, as DNA: TGCAGCGGGGGTACAGGGGCTAACTCTGGAAACACCATATATTTT. It is translated as CSGGTGANSGNTIYF. Variable domain in full (rest from reference TRBV29-1 and TRBJ1-3): SAVISQKPSRDICQRGTSLTIQCQVDSQVTMMFWYRQQPGQSLTLIATANQGSEATYESGFVIDKFPISRPNLTFSTLTVSNMSPEDSSIYLCSGGTGANSGNTIYFGEGSWLTVV.